This record covers a single T cell receptor beta chain. The antigen is undetermined. Some clones are missing from TCRdb's copy, which holds only in-frame ones; the method was immunoSEQ multiplex PCR. The data show approximately 98,000 clones, with 70% to 90% seen just once and roughly 3% held by the top ten. The data stem from a study of cytomegalovirus exposure and HLA in healthy donors. Study details: The same platform used for the approximately 700 first-cohort repertoires was also used for the roughly 120 validation repertoires, as a later analysis reported. General study points: In vitro checks showed that a few CMV-associated chains really do target CMV antigens.

There are 15 residues in the CDR3. Deletions cut 1 base from V and 5 bases from J, with 16 bases between. Germline V gene sequence: CDR1 SGHRS, CDR2 YFSETQ. The rearrangement joins TRBV5-1 to TRBJ2-7, with a possible D match to TRBD1 (6 bases). Material: PBMCs. The clonotype was recovered from a woman in her late teens or twenties in good health and CMV-seronegative. For the CDR3, the DNA is TGCGCCAGCAGCTTGAATACAGGGCCCTACAACGAGCAGTACTTC. Its translation is CASSLNTGPYNEQYF.